One sample yielded the 31 T cell receptor beta chains listed below, sequenced in a study of blood T cells in healthy people across ages. Through a sample-barcoded 5' primer and a J-beta primer mix, a second PCR was run for roughly 6 to 11 cycles. TCRdb recomputed calls from the 5' RACE reads with MiXCR, one row per CDR3 protein. Among approximately 850,000 distinct CDR3 sequences listed, 55% to 70% were seen once. The sequenced sample was blood. Receptors originate from a man under 40 in good health.

The chain uses TRBV29-1 and TRBJ2-1, with 9 bases fitting TRBD2. This CDR3 has 14 residues. Germline V gene data show CDR1 as SQVTM and CDR2 as ANQGSEA. Germline trimming cut 6 bases from V and 2 bases from J; bases unmatched to any gene: 5. DNA of the CDR3: TGCAGCGTGAGAGCGGGGGGCCCCTACAATGAGCAGTTCTTC. Amino acid sequence: CSVRAGGPYNEQFF.

The V gene is TRBV27, the J gene TRBJ2-5; D not certain. Gene TRBJ2-7 matches the end of the DNA better, so the J call may be wrong. Per germline, CDR1 MNHEY and CDR2 SMNVEV (reference sequence). The CDR3 contains 15 residues. Here the CDR3 DNA reads TGTGCCAGCAGTTTATCAGGGTCTAGTTTCTACGAGCAGTACTTC. This encodes CASSLSGSSFYEQYF.

The genes are TRBV20-1 and TRBJ1-6; 7 bases fit TRBD1. The CDR3 is made up of 17 amino acids. V gave up 4 bases and J gave up 1 base; unmatched junction bases: 10. Germline V lookup: CDR1 DFQATT, CDR2 SNEGSKA (reference sequence). The CDR3 nucleotides are TGCAGTGCTACTCGGGACAGTTGGAGGTCCTATAATTCACCCCTCCACTTT. As protein: CSATRDSWRSYNSPLHF.

The V and J genes are TRBV20-1 and TRBJ1-6, with 9 nucleotides matching TRBD1. J was trimmed by 9 bases and V by 3 bases; bases with no gene match: 3. This CDR3 has 13 amino acids. Germline CDR1 DFQATT, CDR2 SNEGSKA (reference sequence). CDR3 amino acids: CSASGTGFSPLHF. The CDR3 nucleotides read TGCAGTGCTAGCGGGACAGGGTTTTCACCCCTCCACTTT.

This clonotype was recorded a few times. This rearrangement joins TRBV7-2 to TRBJ2-7; no reliable D call. CDR1 SGHTA and CDR2 FQGNSA come from the germline V gene. V lost 5 bases to trimming and J lost 4 bases, with 15 bases between them. The CDR3 contains 14 residues. Here the CDR3 reads CASSPSRPSYEQYF. The CDR3 DNA is TGTGCCAGCAGCCCCAGTCGTCCGAGTTACGAGCAGTACTTC.

This clonotype was seen a single time. The junction departs from germline at one end; a sequencing error may be responsible. Here the CDR3 DNA reads TGCAGTGCTGGAGAAGGGGGGACCGGAGGAAGGGGCTACACCTTC. Its translation is CSAGEGGTGGRGYTF. This sequence joins TRBV20-1 and TRBJ1-2, with a weak D call TRBD1 (6 bases). Germline CDR1 and CDR2: DFQATT and SNEGSKA (reference sequence). The CDR3 has 15 amino acids.

The rearrangement uses TRBV20-1 and TRBJ2-7; TRBD1 might be the D (6 bases). The CDR3 covers 15 residues. Germline V gene data show CDR1 as DFQATT and CDR2 as SNEGSKA (reference sequence). Trimming left V 5 bases short and J 7 bases short, with 24 bases between. CDR3 DNA sequence: TGCAGTGCTCCGCACAAGGGGGATCCCTACAATGAGCAGTACTTC. Protein product: CSAPHKGDPYNEQYF.

A word on this clonotype: At one boundary the junction diverges from the germline segment, which might be a read error. The chain uses TRBV7-9 and TRBJ2-5; no clear D. Germline loops: CDR1 SEHNR, CDR2 FQNEAQ (reference sequence). This CDR3 contains 13 residues. CDR3 protein: CAGSLDLRETQYF. The CDR3 coding sequence is TGTGCCGGCAGCTTAGACCTGAGGGAGACCCAGTACTTC.

The chain uses TRBV20-1 and TRBJ2-7, with TRBD2 matching 9 bases. This CDR3 has 12 residues. The ends lost 6 bases at V and 4 bases at J; junction bases unmatched: 4. Germline CDR1 is DFQATT and CDR2 is SNEGSKA (reference sequence). CDR3 in amino acids: CSAETSGYEQYF. DNA of the CDR3: TGCAGTGCAGAGACTAGCGGATACGAGCAGTACTTC.

This chain connects TRBV5-1 to TRBJ2-7; no firm D call. From germline, CDR1 is SGHRS and CDR2 YFSETQ. V was cut by 1 base and J by 3 bases, with 8 bases left in between. The CDR3 sequence is 13 residues long. Here the CDR3 reads CASSLSTYYEQYF. CDR3 sequence (DNA): TGCGCCAGCAGCTTGAGTACCTACTACGAGCAGTACTTC.

The chain joins TRBV10-3 to TRBJ2-7; a weak D match, TRBD1 (6 bases). The CDR3 has 13 residues. Germline values: CDR1 ENHRY, CDR2 SYGVKD. V was pared by 10 bases and J by 4 bases, with 17 bases between. CDR3 protein: CANNRERRYEQYF. DNA for the CDR3: TGTGCCAACAACAGGGAGAGGAGATACGAGCAGTACTTC.

This clonotype was seen many times. The rearrangement links TRBV4-3 to TRBJ1-6; D remains ambiguous. The CDR3 spans 13 residues. Germline-derived CDR1 and CDR2 are LGHNA and YSLEER. Trimming removed 5 bases at V and 9 bases at J, with 11 bases between. CDR3 residues: CASSSKSGSPLHF. CDR3 coding DNA: TGCGCCAGCAGCAGCAAATCGGGTTCACCCCTCCACTTT.

This clonotype was found a few times. The rearrangement uses TRBV3-1 and TRBJ2-3, with 7 bases that match TRBD2. The CDR3 has 15 residues. After removal of 1 base from V and 2 bases from J, the junction contained 3 bases not matched to a gene. Germline CDR1 reads LGHDT; CDR2 reads YNNKEL (reference sequence). In DNA, the CDR3 is TGTGCCAGCAGCCAAGGACTAGCTGTCACAGATACGCAGTATTTT. Protein product: CASSQGLAVTDTQYF.

Comment on this clonotype: Relative to the germline gene, one junction end is altered; a read error may explain this. The rearrangement uses TRBV6-2 or TRBV6-3 and TRBJ2-4; D might be TRBD1 (6 bases). The J call may not be correct, given that the DNA end is closer to TRBJ2-7. This CDR3 spans 13 amino acids. Germline assignment: CDR1 MNHEY and CDR2 SVGEGT. The CDR3 region has the DNA TGTGCCGGCAGCCGACAGGTTCTCTACGAGCAGTACTTC. Its protein product is CAGSRQVLYEQYF.

The CDR3 DNA reads as TGCGCCAGCAGCTCGGGGGACAGCTACTATGAGAGCACCTTC. It codes for CASSSGDSYYESTF. This chain connects TRBV5-1 to TRBJ1-2, with 7 bases fitting TRBD1. The CDR3 is 14 amino acids. Germline V lookup: CDR1 SGHRS, CDR2 YFSETQ. The V and J ends lost 3 bases and 13 bases, in that order; junction bases with no gene match: 15.

The chain joins TRBV7-2 to TRBJ2-3, with D possibly TRBD1 on 6 matching bases. Trimming pared 3 bases from V and 6 bases from J, leaving 22 bases between. This CDR3 contains 17 residues. Germline values: CDR1 SGHTA, CDR2 FQGNSA. CDR3 nucleotides: TGTGCCAGCAGCTTGGAGGCACAGGGTGCCGTCGGGGATACGCAGTATTTT. This codes for CASSLEAQGAVGDTQYF.

CDR3 sequence (DNA): TGCAGCGTTGAAGATCCTAGCTCATCAGTCTACGAGCAGTACTTC. It encodes CSVEDPSSSVYEQYF. The chain joins TRBV29-1 to TRBJ2-7, with D possibly TRBD2 on 5 matching bases. There are 15 residues in the CDR3. CDR1 SQVTM and CDR2 ANQGSEA come from the germline V gene. V lost 0 bases and J lost 3, with 15 bases in between.

The genes are TRBV7-2 and TRBJ1-5; possibly TRBD1 for D (6 bases). Trimming took off 1 base at V and 7 bases at J, with 20 bases between the two ends. This CDR3 contains 17 residues. CDR1 and CDR2 from the germline V gene are SGHTA and FQGNSA. The CDR3 loop reads CASSLVRGTGPGQPQHF. The CDR3 DNA follows: TGTGCCAGCAGCTTAGTCAGGGGAACAGGCCCCGGACAGCCCCAGCATTTT.

CDR3 sequence reads: CASSYSGQGDEKLFF. The DNA for the CDR3 is TGTGCCAGCAGTTACTCGGGACAGGGAGACGAAAAACTGTTTTTT. The chain uses TRBV6-5 and TRBJ1-4; TRBD1 agrees at 9 bases. The V gene end was trimmed by 0 bases and the J gene end by 8 bases; junction bases not matched to a gene: 4. The germline V gene encodes CDR1 MNHEY and CDR2 SVGAGI. The CDR3 length is 15 residues.

The CDR3 DNA reads TGCGCCAGCAGCCGGGGACAGGGGTCTGGAAACACCATATATTTT. It translates to CASSRGQGSGNTIYF. The chain has TRBV5-1 and TRBJ1-3; 10 bases line up with TRBD1. Germline trimming cut 4 bases from V and 1 base from J; bases unmatched to any gene: 2. The germline gives CDR1 SGHRS, CDR2 YFSETQ. CDR3 size: 15 residues.

V and J are TRBV7-2 and TRBJ1-3; 7 bases fit TRBD1. Trimming took 0 bases from V and 4 from J; bases not matched to a gene: 3. The CDR3 runs to 15 residues. Per the germline V gene, CDR1 is SGHTA and CDR2 is FQGNSA. Here the CDR3 reads CASSLAGQEGNTIYF. In DNA, the CDR3 is TGTGCCAGCAGCTTAGCAGGACAGGAAGGAAACACCATATATTTT.

V gene TRBV6-1 combines with J gene TRBJ2-2, with 8 bases lining up with TRBD1. This CDR3 comprises 15 residues. V gave up 4 bases and J gave up 4 bases; unmatched junction bases: 5. CDR1 and CDR2 from the germline V gene are MNHNS and SASEGT. CDR3 sequence reads: CASSVWTGLTGELFF. Here the CDR3 DNA reads TGTGCCAGCAGTGTCTGGACAGGGCTCACCGGGGAGCTGTTTTTT.

V gene TRBV24-1 combines with J gene TRBJ2-1, with a weak D call TRBD1 (6 bases). Germline CDR1 reads KGHDR; CDR2 reads SFDVKD. V was cut by 3 bases and J by 8 bases, with 10 bases left in between. There are 13 residues in the CDR3. The CDR3, as DNA: TGTGCCACCAGTGATCCTCAGGGGTATGAGCAGTTCTTC. It codes for CATSDPQGYEQFF.

The chain carries TRBV27 and TRBJ2-3; D uncertain. CDR3 length: 16 amino acids. V was trimmed by 5 bases and J by 3 bases, leaving 18 bases between them. The germline V gene has CDR1 MNHEY and CDR2 SMNVEV (reference sequence). In DNA, the CDR3 is TGTGCCAGCAGTGCCATCCAATGGGCGCAAACAGATACGCAGTATTTT. As protein: CASSAIQWAQTDTQYF.

Remarks on this clonotype: One end of the junction does not line up with germline, which may come from a read error. The V call is TRBV7-2, the J call TRBJ2-1; D not certain. The V gene's germline CDR1 is SGHTA and CDR2 FQGNSA. CDR3 size: 11 residues. CDR3 protein: CASSLVNGQFF. The CDR3, as DNA: TGTGCCAGCAGCTTGGTGAATGGGCAGTTCTTC.

V is TRBV5-6 and J is TRBJ2-1; TRBD1 aligns across 8 bases. Looked up from germline, CDR1 is SGHDT and CDR2 is YYEEEE. V shed 6 bases, J shed 9 bases, and the junction held 5 bases outside the gene matches. The CDR3 is 12 residues long. The CDR3 loop is CASTRTGSEQFF. The CDR3, as DNA: TGTGCCAGCACCAGGACAGGGTCTGAGCAGTTCTTC. The whole variable domain, remainder taken from reference TRBV5-6 and TRBJ2-1, is DAGVTQSPTHLIKTRGQQVTLRCSPKSGHDTVSWYQQALGQGPQFIFQYYEEEERQRGNFPDRFSGHQFPNYSSELNVNALLLGDSALYLCASTRTGSEQFFGPGTRLTVL.

The chain links TRBV5-6 to TRBJ2-6; D possibly matches TRBD1 or TRBD2 (5 bases each). The germline V gene has CDR1 SGHDT and CDR2 YYEEEE. Trimming removed 2 bases at V and 0 bases at J, with 9 bases between. The CDR3 loop spans 16 amino acids. The CDR3 DNA follows: TGTGCCAGCAGCTTTCCAGGGAGCTCTGGGGCCAACGTCCTGACTTTC. Protein sequence: CASSFPGSSGANVLTF. The full variable domain, completed using reference TRBV5-6 and TRBJ2-6, is DAGVTQSPTHLIKTRGQQVTLRCSPKSGHDTVSWYQQALGQGPQFIFQYYEEEERQRGNFPDRFSGHQFPNYSSELNVNALLLGDSALYLCASSFPGSSGANVLTFGAGSRLTVL.

This chain uses TRBV25-1 with TRBJ1-4; no clear D. Germline V gives CDR1 MGHDK, CDR2 SYGVNS. This CDR3 region has 13 residues. Trimming left V 3 bases short and J 5 bases short, with 7 bases between. CDR3 nucleotides: TGTGCCAGCAGTGATCCCCCCAATGAAAAACTGTTTTTT. It is translated as CASSDPPNEKLFF. The variable domain in full, completed from reference TRBV25-1 and TRBJ1-4, reads EADIYQTPRYLVIGTGKKITLECSQTMGHDKMYWYQQDPGMELHLIHYSYGVNSTEKGDLSSESTVSRIRTEHFPLTLESARPSHTSQYLCASSDPPNEKLFFGSGTQLSVL.

V usage is TRBV20-1 and J usage is TRBJ2-4; D is possibly TRBD2 (7 bases). The CDR3 is 15 amino acids. Germline V gene sequence: CDR1 DFQATT, CDR2 SNEGSKA (reference sequence). The V end lost 5 bases, the J end lost 0 bases, and 14 bases lay between the germline ends. Written as DNA, the CDR3 is TGCAGTGCTGGGGGGCTAGCGGTAGCCAAAAACATTCAGTACTTC. Its protein product is CSAGGLAVAKNIQYF.

CDR3 bases: TGCAGCGTTGAAAGGGGAGGACGCGGCTACACCTTC. Its translation: CSVERGGRGYTF. The chain combines TRBV29-1 with TRBJ1-2, with a tentative D call TRBD1 (5 bases). This CDR3 comprises 12 residues. The germline V gene has CDR1 SQVTM and CDR2 ANQGSEA. Trimming cost V 2 bases and J 8 bases, with 12 bases left between them.

The chain employs TRBV11-2 and TRBJ2-5, with 7 nucleotides matching TRBD2. The CDR3 extends over 15 amino acids. The germline V gene has CDR1 SGHAT and CDR2 FQNNGV. V lost 3 bases to trimming and J lost 3 bases; unmatched junction nucleotides: 7. The CDR3 region has the DNA TGTGCCAGCAGCTTCGACACACTAGCGAAAGAGACCCAGTACTTC. Amino acids: CASSFDTLAKETQYF.